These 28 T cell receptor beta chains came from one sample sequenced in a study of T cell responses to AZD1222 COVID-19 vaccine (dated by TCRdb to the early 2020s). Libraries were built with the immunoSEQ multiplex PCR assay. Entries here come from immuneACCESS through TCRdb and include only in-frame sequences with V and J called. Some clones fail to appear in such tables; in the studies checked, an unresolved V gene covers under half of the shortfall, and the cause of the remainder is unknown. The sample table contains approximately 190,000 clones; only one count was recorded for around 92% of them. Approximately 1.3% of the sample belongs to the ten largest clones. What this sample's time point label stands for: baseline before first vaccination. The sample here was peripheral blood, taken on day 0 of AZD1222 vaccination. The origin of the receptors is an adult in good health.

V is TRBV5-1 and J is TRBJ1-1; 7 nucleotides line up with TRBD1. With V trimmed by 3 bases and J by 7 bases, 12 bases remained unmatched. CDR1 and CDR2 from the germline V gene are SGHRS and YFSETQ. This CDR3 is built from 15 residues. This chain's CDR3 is CASSSRTGVGFEAFF. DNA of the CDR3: TGCGCCAGCAGCTCGCGCACAGGGGTAGGCTTTGAAGCTTTCTTT.

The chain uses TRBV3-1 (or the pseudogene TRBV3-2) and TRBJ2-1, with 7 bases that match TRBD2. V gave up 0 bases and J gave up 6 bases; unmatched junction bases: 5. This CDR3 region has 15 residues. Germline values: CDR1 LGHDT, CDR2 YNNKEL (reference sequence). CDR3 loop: CASSQEAGVRNEQFF. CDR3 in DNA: TGTGCCAGCAGCCAAGAGGCGGGGGTTCGCAATGAGCAGTTCTTC.

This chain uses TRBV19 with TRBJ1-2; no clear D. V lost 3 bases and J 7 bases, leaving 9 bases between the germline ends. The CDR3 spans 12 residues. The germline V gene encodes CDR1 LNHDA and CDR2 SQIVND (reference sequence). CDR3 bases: TGTGCCAGTAGTATCTCGGTGGGTGGCTACACCTTC. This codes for CASSISVGGYTF. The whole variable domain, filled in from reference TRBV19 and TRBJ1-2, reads DGGITQSPKYLFRKEGQNVTLSCEQNLNHDAMYWYRQDPGQGLRLIYYSQIVNDFQKGDIAEGYSVSREKKESFPLTVTSAQKNPTAFYLCASSISVGGYTFGSGTRLTVV.

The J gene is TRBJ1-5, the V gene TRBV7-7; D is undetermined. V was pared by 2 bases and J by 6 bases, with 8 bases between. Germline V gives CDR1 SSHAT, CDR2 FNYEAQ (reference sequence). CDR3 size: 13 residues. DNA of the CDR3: TGTGCCAGCAGCTTAAGTGAGACTCAGCCCCAGCATTTT. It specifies CASSLSETQPQHF.

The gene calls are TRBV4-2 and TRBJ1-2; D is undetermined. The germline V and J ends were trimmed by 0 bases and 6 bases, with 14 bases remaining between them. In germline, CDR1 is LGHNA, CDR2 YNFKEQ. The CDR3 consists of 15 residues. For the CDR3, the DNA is TGTGCCAGCAGCCAAGACTTGGGAAGACGGGATGGCTACACCTTC. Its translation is CASSQDLGRRDGYTF.

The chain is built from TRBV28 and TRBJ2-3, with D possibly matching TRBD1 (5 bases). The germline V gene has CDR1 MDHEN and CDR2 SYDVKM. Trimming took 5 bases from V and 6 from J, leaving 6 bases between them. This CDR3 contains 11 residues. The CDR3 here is CASSRGDTQYF. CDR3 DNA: TGTGCCAGCAGTAGGGGCGATACGCAGTATTTT.

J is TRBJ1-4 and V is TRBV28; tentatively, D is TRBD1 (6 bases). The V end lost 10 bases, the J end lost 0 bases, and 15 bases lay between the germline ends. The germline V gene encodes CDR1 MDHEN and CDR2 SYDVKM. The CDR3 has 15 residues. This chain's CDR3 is CATNPGDSTNEKLFF. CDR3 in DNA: TGTGCCACCAACCCAGGGGACTCAACTAATGAAAAACTGTTTTTT.

The CDR3 protein is CASSPRETNTEAFF. For the CDR3, the DNA is TGTGCCAGCTCTCCTCGGGAGACGAACACTGAAGCTTTCTTT. The V and J genes are TRBV18 and TRBJ1-1; D is unclear. The CDR3 covers 14 residues. V gave up 6 bases and J gave up 1 base, with 12 bases separating them. The germline CDR1 and CDR2 sequences are KGHSH and LQKENI.

CDR3 sequence (DNA): TGTGCCAGCAGCTTAGGGGACGGCGGGGGGCAGGAGACCCAGTACTTC. The encoded protein is CASSLGDGGGQETQYF. This sequence joins TRBV7-2 and TRBJ2-5; 8 nucleotides line up with TRBD2. Germline V gene lookup returns CDR1 SGHTA and CDR2 FQGNSA. The length of the CDR3 is 16 residues. Losses at the gene ends were 1 base for V and 5 bases for J; bases not matched to a gene: 9. Full variable domain (outside the CDR3, taken from reference TRBV7-2 and TRBJ2-5): GAGVSQSPSNKVTEKGKDVELRCDPISGHTALYWYRQSLGQGLEFLIYFQGNSAPDKSGLPSDRFSAERTGGSVSTLTIQRTQQEDSAVYLCASSLGDGGGQETQYFGPGTRLLVL.

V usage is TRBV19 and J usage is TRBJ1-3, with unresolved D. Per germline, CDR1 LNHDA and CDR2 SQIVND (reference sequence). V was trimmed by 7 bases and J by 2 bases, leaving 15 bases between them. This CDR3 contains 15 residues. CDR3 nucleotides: TGTGCCAGTAAAGCCGCGAGCGGCCCTGGAAACACCATATATTTT. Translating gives CASKAASGPGNTIYF.

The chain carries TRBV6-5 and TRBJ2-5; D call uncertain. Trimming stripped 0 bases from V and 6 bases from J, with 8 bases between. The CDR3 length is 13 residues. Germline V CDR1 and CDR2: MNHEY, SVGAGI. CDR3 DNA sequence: TGTGCCAGCAGTTACTCGAAAGAAAAGACCCAGTACTTC. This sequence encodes CASSYSKEKTQYF.

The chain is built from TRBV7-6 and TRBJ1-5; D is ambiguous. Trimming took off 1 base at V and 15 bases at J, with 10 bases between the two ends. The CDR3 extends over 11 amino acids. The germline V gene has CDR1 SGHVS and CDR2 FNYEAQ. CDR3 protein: CASSLDFLGHF. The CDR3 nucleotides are TGTGCCAGCAGCTTAGACTTTTTGGGGCATTTT.

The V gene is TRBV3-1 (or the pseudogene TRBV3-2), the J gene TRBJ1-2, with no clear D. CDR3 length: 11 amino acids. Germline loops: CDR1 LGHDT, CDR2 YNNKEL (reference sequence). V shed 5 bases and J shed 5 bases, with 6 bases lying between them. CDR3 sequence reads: CASSREYGYTF. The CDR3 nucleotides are TGTGCCAGCAGCAGGGAGTATGGCTACACCTTC.

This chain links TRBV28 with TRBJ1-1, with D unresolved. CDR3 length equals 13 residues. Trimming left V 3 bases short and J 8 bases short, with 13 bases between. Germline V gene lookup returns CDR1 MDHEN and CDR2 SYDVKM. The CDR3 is CASSFMHATEAFF. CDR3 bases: TGTGCCAGCAGTTTTATGCATGCGACAGAAGCTTTCTTT. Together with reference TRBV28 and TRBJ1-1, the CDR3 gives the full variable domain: DVKVTQSSRYLVKRTGEKVFLECVQDMDHENMFWYRQDPGLGLRLIYFSYDVKMKEKGDIPEGYSVSREKKERFSLILESASTNQTSMYLCASSFMHATEAFFGQGTRLTVV.

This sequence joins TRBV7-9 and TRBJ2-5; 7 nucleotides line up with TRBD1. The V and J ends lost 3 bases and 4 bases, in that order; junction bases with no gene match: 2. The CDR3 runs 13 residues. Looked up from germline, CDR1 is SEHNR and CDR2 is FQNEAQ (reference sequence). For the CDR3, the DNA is TGTGCCAGCAGCTTTTCAGGGGGAGAGACCCAGTACTTC. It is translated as CASSFSGGETQYF.

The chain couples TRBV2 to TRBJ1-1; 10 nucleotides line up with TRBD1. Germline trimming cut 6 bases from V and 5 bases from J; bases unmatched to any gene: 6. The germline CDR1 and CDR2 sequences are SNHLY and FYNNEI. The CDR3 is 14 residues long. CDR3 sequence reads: CASRGQGFGTEAFF. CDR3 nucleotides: TGTGCCAGCAGGGGACAGGGGTTTGGTACTGAAGCTTTCTTT. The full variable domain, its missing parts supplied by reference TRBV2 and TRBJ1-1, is EPEVTQTPSHQVTQMGQEVILRCVPISNHLYFYWYRQILGQKVEFLVSFYNNEISEKSEIFDDQFSVERPDGSNFTLKIRSTKLEDSAMYFCASRGQGFGTEAFFGQGTRLTVV.

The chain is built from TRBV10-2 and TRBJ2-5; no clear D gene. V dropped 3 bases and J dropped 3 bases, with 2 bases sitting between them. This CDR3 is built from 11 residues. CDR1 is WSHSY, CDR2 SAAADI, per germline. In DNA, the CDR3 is TGCGCCAGCAGTGAAAAAGAGACCCAGTACTTC. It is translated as CASSEKETQYF.

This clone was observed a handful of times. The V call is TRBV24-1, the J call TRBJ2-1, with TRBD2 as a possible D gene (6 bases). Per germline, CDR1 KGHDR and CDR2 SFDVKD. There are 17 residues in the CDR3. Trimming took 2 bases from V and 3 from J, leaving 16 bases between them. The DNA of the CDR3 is TGTGCCACCAGTGATTCAGTCAAAGCGGGCAACTACAATGAGCAGTTCTTC. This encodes CATSDSVKAGNYNEQFF.

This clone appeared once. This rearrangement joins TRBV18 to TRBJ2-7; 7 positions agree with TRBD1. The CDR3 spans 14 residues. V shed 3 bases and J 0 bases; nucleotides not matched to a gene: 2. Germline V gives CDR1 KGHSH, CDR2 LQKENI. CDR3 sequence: CASSPGQSSYEQYF. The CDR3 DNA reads TGTGCCAGCTCACCGGGACAGTCCTCCTACGAGCAGTACTTC.

CDR3: CASRQGEAFF. The CDR3 DNA follows: TGTGCCAGCAGACAGGGAGAAGCTTTCTTT. This rearrangement joins TRBV28 to TRBJ1-1; D may be TRBD1 (6 bases). The ends were cut back, 6 bases at V and 8 bases at J, with 7 bases in the middle. CDR1 MDHEN and CDR2 SYDVKM come from the germline V gene. This CDR3 region has 10 residues.

The CDR3 coding sequence is TGTGCCAGCAGCTTGCAGGGGACGAACACTGAAGCTTTCTTT. Translated: CASSLQGTNTEAFF. The chain uses TRBV5-4 and TRBJ1-1; D is perhaps TRBD1 (6 bases). CDR3 length equals 14 residues. V lost 1 base, J lost 1 base, and 8 bases lay in between. CDR1 is SGHNT and CDR2 is YYREEE in the germline V gene (reference sequence).

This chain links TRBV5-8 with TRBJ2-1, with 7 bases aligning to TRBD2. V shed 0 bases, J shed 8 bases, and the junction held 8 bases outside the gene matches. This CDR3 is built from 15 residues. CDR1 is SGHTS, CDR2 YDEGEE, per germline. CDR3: CASSLVQGGSDEQFF. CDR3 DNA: TGTGCCAGCAGCTTGGTGCAGGGAGGGTCCGATGAGCAGTTCTTC. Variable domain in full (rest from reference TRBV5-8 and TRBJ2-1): EAGVTQSPTHLIKTRGQQATLRCSPISGHTSVYWYQQALGLGLQFLLWYDEGEERNRGNFPPRFSGRQFPNYSSELNVNALELEDSALYLCASSLVQGGSDEQFFGPGTRLTVL.

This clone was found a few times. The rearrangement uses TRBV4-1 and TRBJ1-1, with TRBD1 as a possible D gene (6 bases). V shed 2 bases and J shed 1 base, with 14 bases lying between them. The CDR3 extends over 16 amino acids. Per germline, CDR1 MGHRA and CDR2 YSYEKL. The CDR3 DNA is TGCGCCAGCAGCCAATACGCCGGGACAACGAACACTGAAGCTTTCTTT. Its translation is CASSQYAGTTNTEAFF.

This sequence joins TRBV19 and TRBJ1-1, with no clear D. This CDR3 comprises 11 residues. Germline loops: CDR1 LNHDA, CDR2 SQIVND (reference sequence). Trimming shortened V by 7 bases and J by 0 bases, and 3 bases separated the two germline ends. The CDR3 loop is CASKVNTEAFF. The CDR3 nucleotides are TGTGCCAGTAAGGTGAACACTGAAGCTTTCTTT. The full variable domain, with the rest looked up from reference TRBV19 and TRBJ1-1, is DGGITQSPKYLFRKEGQNVTLSCEQNLNHDAMYWYRQDPGQGLRLIYYSQIVNDFQKGDIAEGYSVSREKKESFPLTVTSAQKNPTAFYLCASKVNTEAFFGQGTRLTVV.

The CDR3 DNA is TGTGCCAGCTCGGCAGGGTTGCCCGGCTACACCTTC. Protein sequence: CASSAGLPGYTF. The rearrangement links TRBV18 to TRBJ1-2, with a weak D call TRBD1 (5 bases). CDR3 length: 12 amino acids. Trimming cost V 6 bases and J 8 bases, with 13 bases left between them. Germline-derived CDR1 and CDR2 are KGHSH and LQKENI.

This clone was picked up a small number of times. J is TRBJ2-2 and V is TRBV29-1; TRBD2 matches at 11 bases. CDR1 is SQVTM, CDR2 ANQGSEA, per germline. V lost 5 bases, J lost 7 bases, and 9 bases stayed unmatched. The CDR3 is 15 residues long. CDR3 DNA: TGCAGCGTTTCCACTAGCGGGGGATCTGTCGGGGAGCTGTTTTTT. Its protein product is CSVSTSGGSVGELFF.

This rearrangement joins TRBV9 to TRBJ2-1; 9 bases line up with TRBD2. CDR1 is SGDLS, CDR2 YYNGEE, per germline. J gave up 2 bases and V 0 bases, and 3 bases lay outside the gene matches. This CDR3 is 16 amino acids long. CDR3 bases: TGTGCCAGCAGCGTAGCGACTAGCGGAGCCTACAATGAGCAGTTCTTC. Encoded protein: CASSVATSGAYNEQFF.

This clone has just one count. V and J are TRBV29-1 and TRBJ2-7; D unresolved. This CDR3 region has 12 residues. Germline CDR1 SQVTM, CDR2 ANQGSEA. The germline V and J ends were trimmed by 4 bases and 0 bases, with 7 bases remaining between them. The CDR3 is CSVVGSSYEQYF. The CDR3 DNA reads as TGCAGCGTTGTGGGAAGCTCCTACGAGCAGTACTTC.